This is a list of T cell receptor beta chains from one sample in a study of radiotherapy plus CTLA-4 blockade in lung cancer. TCRdb's copy holds only in-frame clones and misses some; the assay was immunoSEQ multiplex PCR. The repertoire has over 70,000 clones, around 86% of them found once; the top ten carry about 2%. Sequenced here: peripheral blood, sampled from a patient treated with radiotherapy plus ipilimumab. The receptor source for this set is a human donor with non-small cell lung cancer who had a partial response to radiotherapy plus ipilimumab. Each CDR3 is given with its conserved first and last residue. The D gene is left open where the match is weak. Clone size is not always given. Where it is, it says once, few, many or a class for expanded clones.

V gene	J gene	D gene	clone size	CDR3 DNA	CDR3 protein
TRBV29-1	TRBJ1-3	NA	NA	TGCAGCGTTAGAACAGGAAACACCATATATTTT	CSVRTGNTIYF
TRBV30	TRBJ2-4	NA	NA	TGTGCCTGGAGTGTAGGCACCGGGGACATTCAGTACTTC	CAWSVGTGDIQYF
TRBV9	TRBJ1-5	TRBD1	NA	TGTGCCAGCAGCGCTAGGACAGGGAATATGCCCCAGCATTTT	CASSARTGNMPQHF
TRBV5-1	TRBJ1-6	TRBD1	NA	TGCGCCAGCGGGACAGGAGATAATTCACCCCTCCACTTT	CASGTGDNSPLHF
TRBV21-1	TRBJ2-7	NA	few	TGTGCCAGCAGGGTTCACAGGTGCGGCCTCGACGAGCAGTACTTC	CASRVHRCGLDEQYF
TRBV7-9	TRBJ2-7	NA	NA	TGTGCCAGCAGCTTTCCAGGGGGGCTCGAGCAGTACTTC	CASSFPGGLEQYF
TRBV19	TRBJ2-1	NA	NA	TGTGCCAGTAGTCCGGCGGGATGGAATGAGCAGTTCTTC	CASSPAGWNEQFF
TRBV5-5	TRBJ1-4	TRBD1	few	TGTGCCAGCAGCCAGCGAAGGACAGGGGTATCCGCAACTAATGAAAAACTGTTTTTT	CASSQRRTGVSATNEKLFF
TRBV13	TRBJ1-1	NA	NA	TGTGCCAGCAGCTTAGCGGCGGGGTGGGCCACTGAAGCTTTCTTT	CASSLAAGWATEAFF
TRBV30	TRBJ1-2	TRBD1	NA	TGTGCCTGGACCGCGGACAGGGGCGACTATGGCTACACCTTC	CAWTADRGDYGYTF
TRBV5-1	TRBJ1-4	NA	once	TGCGCCAGCAGCCCCTCAGGGCGTTCTAATGAAAAACTGTTTTTT	CASSPSGRSNEKLFF
TRBV6-5	TRBJ2-1	TRBD2	NA	TGTGCCAGCAGAACGGGACTAGCGGGAAGAAAGCAGTTCTTC	CASRTGLAGRKQFF
TRBV5-1	TRBJ1-1	TRBD1	NA	TGCGCCAGCAGAGCAGGACAGGGTAGCAGTGAAGCTTTCTTT	CASRAGQGSSEAFF
TRBV21-1	TRBJ1-4	NA	NA	TGTGCCAGCAGCAAAGGAGAAAGGGGGAATCCAACTAATGAAAAACTGTTTTTT	CASSKGERGNPTNEKLFF
TRBV5-8	TRBJ1-5	NA	NA	TGTGCCAGCAGCCGCCCGAACAGAATCGACAATCAGCCCCAGCATTTT	CASSRPNRIDNQPQHF
TRBV6-4	TRBJ1-1	TRBD1	NA	TGTGCCAGCACCGCCACAGGGGGCGGCACTGAAGCTTTCTTT	CASTATGGGTEAFF
TRBV2	TRBJ2-5	TRBD2	NA	TGTGCCAGCAGGGGGGTTGCGGGAGTAGCCGCGACCCAGTACTTC	CASRGVAGVAATQYF
TRBV4-2	TRBJ1-4	TRBD1	NA	TGTGCCAGCAGCCAAGAAGGGGGCACTAATGAAAAACTGTTTTTT	CASSQEGGTNEKLFF
TRBV6-5	TRBJ2-2	TRBD2	few	TGTGCCAGCAGTTACGCAGCGGGAGCTGTCGGGGAGCTGTTTTTT	CASSYAAGAVGELFF
TRBV15	TRBJ1-2	NA	NA	TGTGCCACCAGCAGAGATCCAGGGTCAAGCTATGGCTACACCTTC	CATSRDPGSSYGYTF